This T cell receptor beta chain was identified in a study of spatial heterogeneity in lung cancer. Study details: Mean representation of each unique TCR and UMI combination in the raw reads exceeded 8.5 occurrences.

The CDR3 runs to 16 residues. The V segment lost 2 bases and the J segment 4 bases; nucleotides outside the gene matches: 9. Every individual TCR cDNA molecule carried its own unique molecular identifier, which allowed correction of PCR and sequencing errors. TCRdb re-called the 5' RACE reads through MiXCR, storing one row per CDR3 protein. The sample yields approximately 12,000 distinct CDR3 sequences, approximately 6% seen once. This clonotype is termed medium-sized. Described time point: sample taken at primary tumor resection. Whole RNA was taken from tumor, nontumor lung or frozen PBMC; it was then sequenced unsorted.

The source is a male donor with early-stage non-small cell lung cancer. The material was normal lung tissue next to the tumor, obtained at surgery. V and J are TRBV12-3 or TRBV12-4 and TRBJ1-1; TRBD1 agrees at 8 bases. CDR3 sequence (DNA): TGTGCCAGCAGTTTATCACTCAGGGGGCGGGCCACTGAAGCTTTCTTT. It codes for CASSLSLRGRATEAFF.